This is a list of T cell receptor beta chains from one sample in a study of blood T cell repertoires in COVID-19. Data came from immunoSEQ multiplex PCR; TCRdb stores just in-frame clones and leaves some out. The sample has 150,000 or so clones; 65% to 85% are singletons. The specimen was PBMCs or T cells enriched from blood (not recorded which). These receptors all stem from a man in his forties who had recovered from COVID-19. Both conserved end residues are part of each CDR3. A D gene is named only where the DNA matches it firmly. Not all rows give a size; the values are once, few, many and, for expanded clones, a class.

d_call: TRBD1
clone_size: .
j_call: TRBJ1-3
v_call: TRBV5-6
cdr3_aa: CASSFGTAVGNTIYF
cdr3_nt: TGTGCCAGCAGCTTCGGGACAGCCGTGGGAAACACCATATATTTT

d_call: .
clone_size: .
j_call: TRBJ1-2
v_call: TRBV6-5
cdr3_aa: CASSYFDMGGNYGYTF
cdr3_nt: TGTGCCAGCAGTTACTTCGACATGGGTGGGAACTATGGCTACACCTTC

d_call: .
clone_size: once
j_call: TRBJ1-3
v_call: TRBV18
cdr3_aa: CASSPESRGTIYF
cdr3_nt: TGTGCCAGCTCACCAGAAAGTAGAGGCACCATATATTTT

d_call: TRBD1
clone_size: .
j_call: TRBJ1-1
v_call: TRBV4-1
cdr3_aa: CASSRGQEGTEAFF
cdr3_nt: TGCGCCAGCAGCCGAGGACAGGAGGGTACTGAAGCTTTCTTT

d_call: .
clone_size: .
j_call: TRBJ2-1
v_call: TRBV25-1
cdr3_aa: CASSDPGESEIEQFF
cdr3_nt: TGTGCCAGCAGTGATCCCGGGGAGTCGGAGATTGAGCAGTTCTTC

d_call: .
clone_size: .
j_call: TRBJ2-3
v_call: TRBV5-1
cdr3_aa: CASSFVSTQYF
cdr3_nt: TGCGCCAGCAGCTTCGTTTCTACGCAGTATTTT

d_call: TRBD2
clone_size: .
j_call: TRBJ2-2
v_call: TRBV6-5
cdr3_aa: CASSLTSGANTGELFF
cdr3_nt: TGTGCCAGCAGTTTGACTAGCGGGGCGAACACCGGGGAGCTGTTTTTT

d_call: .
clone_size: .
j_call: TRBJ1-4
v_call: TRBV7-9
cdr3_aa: CASSLGTATRLFF
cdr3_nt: TGTGCCAGCAGCTTAGGGACAGCTACTCGACTGTTTTTT

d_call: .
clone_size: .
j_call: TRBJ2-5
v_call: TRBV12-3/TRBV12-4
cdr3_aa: CASSFLPGTQYF
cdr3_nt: TGTGCCAGCAGTTTTCTCCCGGGGACCCAGTACTTC

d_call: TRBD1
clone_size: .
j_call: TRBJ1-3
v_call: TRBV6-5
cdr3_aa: CASSYRPMTGPNTIYF
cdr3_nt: TGTGCCAGCAGTTACAGGCCCATGACAGGGCCAAACACCATATATTTT

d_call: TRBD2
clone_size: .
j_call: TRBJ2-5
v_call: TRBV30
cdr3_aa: CAWNPYGLASPQYF
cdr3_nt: TGTGCCTGGAACCCATACGGACTAGCGAGCCCCCAGTACTTC

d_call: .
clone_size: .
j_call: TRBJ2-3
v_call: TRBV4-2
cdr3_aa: CASSPAGTDTQYF
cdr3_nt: TGTGCCAGCAGCCCAGCGGGTACGGATACGCAGTATTTT

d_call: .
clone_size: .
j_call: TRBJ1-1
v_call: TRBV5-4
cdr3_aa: CASSGTGPEAFF
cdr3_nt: TGTGCCAGCAGCGGAACAGGGCCTGAAGCTTTCTTT

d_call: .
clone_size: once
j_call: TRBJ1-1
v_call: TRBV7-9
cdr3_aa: CASSSQGGTEAFF
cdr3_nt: TGTGCCAGCAGTTCACAGGGCGGGACTGAAGCTTTCTTT

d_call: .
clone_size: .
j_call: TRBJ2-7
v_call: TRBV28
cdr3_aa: CASSPSQGREQYF
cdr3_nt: TGTGCCAGCAGTCCATCACAGGGTCGCGAGCAGTACTTC

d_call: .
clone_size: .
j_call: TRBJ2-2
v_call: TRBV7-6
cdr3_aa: CASSLGLSNTGELFF
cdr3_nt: TGTGCCAGCAGCTTAGGACTTTCAAACACCGGGGAGCTGTTTTTT

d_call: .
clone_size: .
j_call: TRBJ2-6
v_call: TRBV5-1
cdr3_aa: CASSLLSGRRYGANVLTF
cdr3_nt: TGCGCCAGCAGCTTGCTTAGCGGTCGGAGGTATGGGGCCAACGTCCTGACTTTC

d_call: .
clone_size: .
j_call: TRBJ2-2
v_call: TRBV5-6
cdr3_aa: CAAAWGPGNTGELFF
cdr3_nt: TGTGCCGCTGCTTGGGGGCCAGGCAACACCGGGGAGCTGTTTTTT

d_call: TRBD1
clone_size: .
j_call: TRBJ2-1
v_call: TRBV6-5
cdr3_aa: CASSFTRGDRDNEQFF
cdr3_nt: TGTGCCAGCAGTTTCACGCGTGGGGACAGGGACAATGAGCAGTTCTTC

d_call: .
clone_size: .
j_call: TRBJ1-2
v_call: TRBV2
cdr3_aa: CASAKEQGMTYGYTF
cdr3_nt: TGTGCCAGCGCTAAAGAGCAGGGGATGACCTATGGCTACACCTTC

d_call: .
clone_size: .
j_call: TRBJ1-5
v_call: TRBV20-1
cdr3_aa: CSALLLPQHF
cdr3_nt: TGCAGTGCTCTCCTCCTGCCCCAGCATTTT

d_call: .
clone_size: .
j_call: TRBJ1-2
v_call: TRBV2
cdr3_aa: CASSDQGGSIYGYTF
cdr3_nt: TGTGCCAGCAGTGACCAGGGCGGTTCAATCTATGGCTACACCTTC

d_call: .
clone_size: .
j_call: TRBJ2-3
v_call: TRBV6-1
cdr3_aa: CASSDVQESDTQYF
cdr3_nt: TGTGCCAGCAGTGACGTTCAGGAATCGGATACGCAGTATTTT

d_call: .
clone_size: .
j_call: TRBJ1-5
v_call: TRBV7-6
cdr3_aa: CASSTGYRQPQHF
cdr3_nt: TGTGCCAGCAGCACAGGGTACCGGCAGCCCCAGCATTTT

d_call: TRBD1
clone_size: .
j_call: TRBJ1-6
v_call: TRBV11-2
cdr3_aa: CASSLGDRGTYNSPLHF
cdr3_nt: TGTGCCAGCAGCTTAGGAGACAGGGGAACGTATAATTCACCCCTCCACTTT

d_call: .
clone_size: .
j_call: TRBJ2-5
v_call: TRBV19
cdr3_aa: CASSIAGGPQETQYF
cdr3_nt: TGTGCCAGTAGTATAGCCGGCGGGCCCCAAGAGACCCAGTACTTC

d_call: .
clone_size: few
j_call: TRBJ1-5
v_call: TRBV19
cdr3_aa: CASSYSGLNNQPQHF
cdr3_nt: TGTGCCAGTAGTTACAGCGGCCTCAACAATCAGCCCCAGCATTTT

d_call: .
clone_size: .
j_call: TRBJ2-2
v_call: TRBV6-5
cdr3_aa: CASTREYGGGELFF
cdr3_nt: TGTGCCAGCACCCGGGAGTATGGTGGCGGGGAGCTGTTTTTT

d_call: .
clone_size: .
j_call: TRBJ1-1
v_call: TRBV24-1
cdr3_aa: CATSETAGSTEAFF
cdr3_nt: TGTGCCACCAGCGAGACAGCGGGGAGCACTGAAGCTTTCTTT

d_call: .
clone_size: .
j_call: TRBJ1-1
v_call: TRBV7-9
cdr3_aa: CASSFEGRRTEAFF
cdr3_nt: TGTGCCAGCAGCTTCGAAGGCAGGCGCACTGAAGCTTTCTTT

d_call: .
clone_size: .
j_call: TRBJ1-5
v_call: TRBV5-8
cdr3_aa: CASSLPYSNQPQHF
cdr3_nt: TGTGCCAGCAGCCTTCCTTATAGCAATCAGCCCCAGCATTTT

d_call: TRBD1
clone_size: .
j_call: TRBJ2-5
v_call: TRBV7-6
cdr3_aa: CASTLGTGGPETQYF
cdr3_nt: TGTGCCAGCACCCTAGGGACAGGGGGCCCGGAGACCCAGTACTTC

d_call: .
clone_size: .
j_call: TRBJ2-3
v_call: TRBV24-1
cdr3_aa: CATSRGSSTQYF
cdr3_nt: TGTGCCACCAGCCGAGGCTCTTCAACGCAGTATTTT

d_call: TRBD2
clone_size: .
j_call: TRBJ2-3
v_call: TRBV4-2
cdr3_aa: CASSQERGTSGATDTQYF
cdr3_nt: TGTGCCAGCAGCCAAGAACGCGGGACTAGCGGGGCCACAGATACGCAGTATTTT

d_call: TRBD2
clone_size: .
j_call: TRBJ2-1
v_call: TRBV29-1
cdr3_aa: CSVFGGGWFF
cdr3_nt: TGCAGCGTATTTGGCGGGGGGTGGTTCTTC

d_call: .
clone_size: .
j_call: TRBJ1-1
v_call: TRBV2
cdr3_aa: CASSVGGDEAFF
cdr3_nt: TGTGCCAGCAGTGTCGGAGGGGACGAAGCTTTCTTT

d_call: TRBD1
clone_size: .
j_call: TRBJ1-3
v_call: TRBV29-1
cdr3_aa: CSADRVSGNTIYF
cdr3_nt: TGCAGCGCCGACAGGGTCTCTGGAAACACCATATATTTT

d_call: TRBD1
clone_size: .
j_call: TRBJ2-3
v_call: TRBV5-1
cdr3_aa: CASSLDAQGAADTQYF
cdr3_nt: TGCGCCAGCAGCCTGGATGCGCAGGGGGCGGCGGATACGCAGTATTTT

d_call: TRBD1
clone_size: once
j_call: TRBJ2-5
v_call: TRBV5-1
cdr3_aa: CASSSGQGAPETQYF
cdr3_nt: TGCGCCAGCAGCTCCGGACAGGGGGCTCCGGAGACCCAGTACTTC

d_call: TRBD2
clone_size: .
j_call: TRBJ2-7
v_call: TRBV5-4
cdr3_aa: CASSPPGGVDEQYF
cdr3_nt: TGTGCCAGCAGCCCACCCGGGGGGGTCGACGAGCAGTACTTC

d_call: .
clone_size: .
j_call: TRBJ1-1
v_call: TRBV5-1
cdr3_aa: CASSSEGVTEAFF
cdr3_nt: TGCGCCAGCAGCTCGGAAGGGGTTACTGAAGCTTTCTTT

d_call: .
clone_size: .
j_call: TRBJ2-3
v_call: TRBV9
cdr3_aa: CASSVGGPNEDTQYF
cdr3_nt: TGTGCCAGCAGCGTAGGAGGGCCCAATGAAGATACGCAGTATTTT

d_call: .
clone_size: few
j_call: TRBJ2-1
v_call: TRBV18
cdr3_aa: CASSPGLYNEQFF
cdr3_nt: TGTGCCAGCTCACCGGGGCTTTACAATGAGCAGTTCTTC

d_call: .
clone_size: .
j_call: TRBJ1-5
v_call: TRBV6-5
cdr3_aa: CASIMGGISNQPQHF
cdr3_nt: TGTGCCAGCATCATGGGGGGGATTAGCAATCAGCCCCAGCATTTT

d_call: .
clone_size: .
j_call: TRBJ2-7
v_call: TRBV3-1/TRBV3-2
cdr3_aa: CASSQGPGPSYEQYF
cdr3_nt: TGTGCCAGCAGCCAAGGCCCAGGGCCATCCTACGAGCAGTACTTC

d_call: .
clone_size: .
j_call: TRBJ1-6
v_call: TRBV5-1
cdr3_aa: CASSRGDPSSPLHF
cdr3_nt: TGCGCCAGCAGCCGGGGAGACCCCTCATCACCCCTCCACTTT

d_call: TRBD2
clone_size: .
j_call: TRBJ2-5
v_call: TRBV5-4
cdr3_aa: CASSLGPSRGGREETQYF
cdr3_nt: TGTGCCAGCAGCTTAGGTCCGTCCCGGGGGGGGCGAGAAGAGACCCAGTACTTC

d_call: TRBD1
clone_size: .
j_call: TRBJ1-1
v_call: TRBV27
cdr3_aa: CASSPGTGGANTEAFF
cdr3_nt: TGTGCCAGCAGTCCGGGGACAGGGGGTGCGAACACTGAAGCTTTCTTT

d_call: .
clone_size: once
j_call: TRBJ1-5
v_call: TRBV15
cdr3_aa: CATSRTGGEPQHF
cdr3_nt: TGTGCCACCAGCAGAACTGGGGGGGAGCCCCAGCATTTT

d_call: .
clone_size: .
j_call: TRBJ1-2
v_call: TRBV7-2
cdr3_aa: CASSRGVERRDYTF
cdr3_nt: TGTGCCAGCAGCCGCGGGGTCGAGAGGAGGGACTACACCTTC